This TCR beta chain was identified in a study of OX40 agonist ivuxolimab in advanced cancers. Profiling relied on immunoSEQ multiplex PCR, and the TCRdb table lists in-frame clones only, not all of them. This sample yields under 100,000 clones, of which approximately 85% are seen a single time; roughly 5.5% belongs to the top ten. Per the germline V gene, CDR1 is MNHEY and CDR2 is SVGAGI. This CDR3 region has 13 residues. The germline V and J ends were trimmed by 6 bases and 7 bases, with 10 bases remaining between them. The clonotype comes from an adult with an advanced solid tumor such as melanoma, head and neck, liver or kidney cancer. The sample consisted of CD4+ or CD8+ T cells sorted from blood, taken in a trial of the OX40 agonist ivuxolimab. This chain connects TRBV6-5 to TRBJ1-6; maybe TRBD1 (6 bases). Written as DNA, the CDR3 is TGTGCCAGCAGACAGGGTATAAATTCACCCCTCCACTTT. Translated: CASRQGINSPLHF.